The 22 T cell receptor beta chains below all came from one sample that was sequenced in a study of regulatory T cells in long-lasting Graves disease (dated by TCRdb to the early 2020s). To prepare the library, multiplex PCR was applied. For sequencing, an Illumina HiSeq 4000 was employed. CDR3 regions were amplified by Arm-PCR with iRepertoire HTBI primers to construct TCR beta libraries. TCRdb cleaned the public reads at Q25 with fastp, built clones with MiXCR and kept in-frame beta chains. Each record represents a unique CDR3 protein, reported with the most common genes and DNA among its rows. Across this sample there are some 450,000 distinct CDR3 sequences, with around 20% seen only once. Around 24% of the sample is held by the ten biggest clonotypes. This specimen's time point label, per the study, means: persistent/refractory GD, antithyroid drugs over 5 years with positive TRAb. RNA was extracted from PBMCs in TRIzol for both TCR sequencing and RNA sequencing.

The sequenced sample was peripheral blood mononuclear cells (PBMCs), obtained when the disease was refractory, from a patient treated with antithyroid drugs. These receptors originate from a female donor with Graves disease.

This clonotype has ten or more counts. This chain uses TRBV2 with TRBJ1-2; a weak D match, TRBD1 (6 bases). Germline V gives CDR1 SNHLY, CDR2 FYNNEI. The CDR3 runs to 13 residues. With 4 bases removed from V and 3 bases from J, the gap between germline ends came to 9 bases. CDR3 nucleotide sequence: TGTGCCAGCAGTGTGTCAGGGGACTATGGCTACACCTTC. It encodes CASSVSGDYGYTF.

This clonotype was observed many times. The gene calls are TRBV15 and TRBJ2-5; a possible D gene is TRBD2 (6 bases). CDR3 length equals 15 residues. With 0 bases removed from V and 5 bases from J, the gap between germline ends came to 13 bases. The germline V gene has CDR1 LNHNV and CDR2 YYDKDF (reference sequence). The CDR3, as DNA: TGTGCCACCAGCAGAGATACAGGAGGGTGGGAGACCCAGTACTTC. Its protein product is CATSRDTGGWETQYF.

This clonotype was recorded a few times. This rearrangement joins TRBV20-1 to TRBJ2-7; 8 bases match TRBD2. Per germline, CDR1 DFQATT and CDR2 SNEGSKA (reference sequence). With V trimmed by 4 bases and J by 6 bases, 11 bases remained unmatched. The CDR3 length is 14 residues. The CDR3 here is CSAKLPGLEIEQYF. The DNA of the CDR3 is TGCAGTGCTAAACTACCGGGACTAGAGATCGAGCAGTACTTC.

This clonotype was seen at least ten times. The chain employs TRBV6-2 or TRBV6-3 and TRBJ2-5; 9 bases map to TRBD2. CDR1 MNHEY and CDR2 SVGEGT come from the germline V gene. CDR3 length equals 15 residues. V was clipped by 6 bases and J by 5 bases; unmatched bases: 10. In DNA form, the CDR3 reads TGTGCCAGCAGAAGCGGCGGGAGGGCCACTGAGACCCAGTACTTC. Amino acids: CASRSGGRATETQYF.

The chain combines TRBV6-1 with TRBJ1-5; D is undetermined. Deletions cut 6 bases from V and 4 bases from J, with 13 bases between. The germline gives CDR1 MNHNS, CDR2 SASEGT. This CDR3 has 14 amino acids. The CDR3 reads CASSRPLVNQPQHF. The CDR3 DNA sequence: TGTGCCAGCAGCCGTCCCCTCGTAAATCAGCCCCAGCATTTT.

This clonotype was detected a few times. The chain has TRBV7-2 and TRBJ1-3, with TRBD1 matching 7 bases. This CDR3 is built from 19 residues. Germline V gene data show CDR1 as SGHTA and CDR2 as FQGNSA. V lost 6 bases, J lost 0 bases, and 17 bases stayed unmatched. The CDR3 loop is CASSKHPRDRINSGNTIYF. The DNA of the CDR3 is TGTGCCAGCAGTAAACATCCCCGGGACAGAATCAACTCTGGAAACACCATATATTTT.

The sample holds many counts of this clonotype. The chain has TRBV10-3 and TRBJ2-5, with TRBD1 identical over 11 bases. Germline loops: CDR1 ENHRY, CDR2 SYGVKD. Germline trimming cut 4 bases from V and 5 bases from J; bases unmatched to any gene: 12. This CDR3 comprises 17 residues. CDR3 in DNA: TGTGCCATCAGTGGAATGGAGGACAGGGGGCAGTTGGAGACCCAGTACTTC. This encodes CAISGMEDRGQLETQYF.

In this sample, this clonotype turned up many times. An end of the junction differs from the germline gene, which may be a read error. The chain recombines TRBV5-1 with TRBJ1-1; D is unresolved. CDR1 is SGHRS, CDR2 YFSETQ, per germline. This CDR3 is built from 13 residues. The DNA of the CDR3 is TGTGCCAGCAGCTTTGCCGCGAACACTGAAGCTTTCTTT. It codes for CASSFAANTEAFF.

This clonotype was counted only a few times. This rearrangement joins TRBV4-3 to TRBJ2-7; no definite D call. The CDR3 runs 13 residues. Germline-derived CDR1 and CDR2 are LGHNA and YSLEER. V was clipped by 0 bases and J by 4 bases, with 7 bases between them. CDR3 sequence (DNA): TGCGCCAGCAGCCAAGACTACTGGTACGAGCAGTACTTC. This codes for CASSQDYWYEQYF.

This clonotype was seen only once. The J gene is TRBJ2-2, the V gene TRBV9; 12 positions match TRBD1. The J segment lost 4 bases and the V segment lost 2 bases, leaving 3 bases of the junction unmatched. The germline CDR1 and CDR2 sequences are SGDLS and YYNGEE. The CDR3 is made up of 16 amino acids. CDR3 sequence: CASSVGTGGFTGELFF. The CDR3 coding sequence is TGTGCCAGCAGCGTGGGGACAGGGGGCTTCACCGGGGAGCTGTTTTTT.

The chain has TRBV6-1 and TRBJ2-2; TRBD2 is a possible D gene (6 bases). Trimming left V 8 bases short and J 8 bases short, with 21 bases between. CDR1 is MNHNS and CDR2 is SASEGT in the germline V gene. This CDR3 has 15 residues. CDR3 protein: CASCTAGTTAGELFF. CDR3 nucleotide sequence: TGTGCCAGCTGCACCGCGGGAACCACGGCAGGGGAGCTGTTTTTT.

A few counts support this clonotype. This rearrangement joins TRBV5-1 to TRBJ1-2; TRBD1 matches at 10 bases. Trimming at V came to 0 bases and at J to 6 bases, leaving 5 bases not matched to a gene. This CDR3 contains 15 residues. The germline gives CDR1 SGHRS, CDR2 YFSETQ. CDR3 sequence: CASSLVDRGLHGYTF. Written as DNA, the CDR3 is TGCGCCAGCAGCTTGGTCGACAGGGGGCTTCATGGCTACACCTTC.

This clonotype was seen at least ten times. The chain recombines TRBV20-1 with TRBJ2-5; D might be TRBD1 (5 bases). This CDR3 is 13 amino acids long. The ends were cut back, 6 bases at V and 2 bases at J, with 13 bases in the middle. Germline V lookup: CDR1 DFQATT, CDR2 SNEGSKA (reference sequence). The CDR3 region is CSAMGPQQETQYF. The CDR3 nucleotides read TGCAGTGCAATGGGGCCGCAACAAGAGACCCAGTACTTC.

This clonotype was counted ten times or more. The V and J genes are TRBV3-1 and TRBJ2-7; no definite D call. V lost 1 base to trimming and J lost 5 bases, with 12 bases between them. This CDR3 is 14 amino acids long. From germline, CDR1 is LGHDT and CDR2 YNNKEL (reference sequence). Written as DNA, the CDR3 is TGTGCCAGCAGCCAAGCGGATGGTCGACACGAGCAGTACTTC. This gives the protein CASSQADGRHEQYF.

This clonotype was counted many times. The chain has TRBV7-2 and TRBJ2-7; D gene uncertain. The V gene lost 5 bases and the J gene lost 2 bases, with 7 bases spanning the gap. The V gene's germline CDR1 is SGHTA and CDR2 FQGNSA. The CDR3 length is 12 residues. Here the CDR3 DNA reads TGTGCCAGCAGCGTCATCCCCTACGAGCAGTACTTC. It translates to CASSVIPYEQYF.

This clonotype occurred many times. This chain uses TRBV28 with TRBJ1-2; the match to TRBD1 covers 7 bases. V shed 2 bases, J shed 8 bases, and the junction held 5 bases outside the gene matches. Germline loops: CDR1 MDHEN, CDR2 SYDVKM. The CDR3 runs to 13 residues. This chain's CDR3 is CASSLMTGKGYTF. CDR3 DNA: TGTGCCAGCAGTTTAATGACAGGGAAGGGCTACACCTTC.

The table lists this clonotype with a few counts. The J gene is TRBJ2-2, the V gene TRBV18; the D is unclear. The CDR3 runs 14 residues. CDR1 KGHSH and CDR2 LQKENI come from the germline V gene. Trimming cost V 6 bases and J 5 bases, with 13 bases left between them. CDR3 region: CASSPLDDTGELFF. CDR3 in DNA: TGTGCCAGCTCGCCATTAGACGATACCGGGGAGCTGTTTTTT. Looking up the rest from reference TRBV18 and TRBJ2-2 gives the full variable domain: NAGVMQNPRHLVRRRGQEARLRCSPMKGHSHVYWYRQLPEEGLKFMVYLQKENIIDESGMPKERFSAEFPKEGPSILRIQQVVRGDSAAYFCASSPLDDTGELFFGEGSRLTVL.

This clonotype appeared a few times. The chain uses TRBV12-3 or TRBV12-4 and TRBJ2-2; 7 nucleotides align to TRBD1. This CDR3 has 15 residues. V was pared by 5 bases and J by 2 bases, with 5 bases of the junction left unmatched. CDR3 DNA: TGTGCCAGCAGTATCGTAGGGGGCAACACCGGGGAGCTGTTTTTT. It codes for CASSIVGGNTGELFF.

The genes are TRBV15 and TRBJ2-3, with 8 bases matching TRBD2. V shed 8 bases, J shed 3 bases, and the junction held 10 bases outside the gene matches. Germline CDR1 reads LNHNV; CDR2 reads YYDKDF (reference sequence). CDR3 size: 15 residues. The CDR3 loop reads CATEGRSGRTDTQYF. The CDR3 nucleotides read TGTGCCACCGAAGGTAGAAGCGGGAGAACAGATACGCAGTATTTT. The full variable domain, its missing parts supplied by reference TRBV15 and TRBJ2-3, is DAMVIQNPRYQVTQFGKPVTLSCSQTLNHNVMYWYQQKSSQAPKLLFHYYDKDFNNEADTPDNFQSRRPNTSFCFLDIRSPGLGDTAMYLCATEGRSGRTDTQYFGPGTRLTVL.

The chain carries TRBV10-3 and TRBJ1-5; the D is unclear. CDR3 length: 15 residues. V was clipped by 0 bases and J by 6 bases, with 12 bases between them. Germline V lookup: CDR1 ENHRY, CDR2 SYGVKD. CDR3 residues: CAISESLLSGQPQHF. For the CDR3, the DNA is TGTGCCATCAGTGAGTCCCTATTATCGGGTCAGCCCCAGCATTTT.

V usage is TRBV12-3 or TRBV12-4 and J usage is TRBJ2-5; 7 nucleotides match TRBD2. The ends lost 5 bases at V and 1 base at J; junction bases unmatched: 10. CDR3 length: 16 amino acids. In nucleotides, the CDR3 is TGTGCCAGCAGTCCGATGACGGGGGGATTCCAAGAGACCCAGTACTTC. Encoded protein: CASSPMTGGFQETQYF.

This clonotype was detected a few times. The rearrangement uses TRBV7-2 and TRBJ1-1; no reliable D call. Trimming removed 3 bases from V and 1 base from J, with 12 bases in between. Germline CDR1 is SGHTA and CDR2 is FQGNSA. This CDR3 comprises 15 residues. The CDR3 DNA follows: TGTGCCAGCAGCTTTGATGTCGGGTGGAACACTGAAGCTTTCTTT. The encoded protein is CASSFDVGWNTEAFF.